This T cell receptor (beta chain) was captured by sequencing in a study of cytomegalovirus exposure and HLA in healthy donors. Turning to the study itself: HLA-typed donors were the source of about 85 million unique TCRs, which an early data release held.

Study-wide results and caveats: The dataset shows that most TCR sequences were rare, while some public TCRs occurred in many donors.

The CDR3 consists of 14 residues. CDR1 is MNHEY and CDR2 is SVGAGI in the germline V gene. V lost 5 bases to trimming and J lost 7 bases, with 17 bases between them. 13 Jbeta primers and 60 Vbeta primers were used for the PCR. Generated by immunoSEQ multiplex PCR, the TCRdb table keeps only in-frame clones and is missing some. This table holds 100,000 or so clones, around 62% found once. This clone turned up a few times. Antigen unknown. This chain joins TRBV6-5 and TRBJ1-1; no clear D. The sequencing input was PBMCs. This TCR was recovered from a woman aged 25 to 39 in good health and CMV-seropositive. CDR3 sequence: CASSGAGVEFEAFF. CDR3 sequence (DNA): TGTGCCAGCAGTGGCGCCGGGGTAGAATTTGAAGCTTTCTTT.